This T cell receptor beta chain came from a study of blood T cell repertoires in COVID-19. Whole-study context: Italy, Spain and the United States were the sources of the convalescent and acute COVID-19 samples. T cells, B-cell-depleted T cells, or PBMCs supplied cDNA or gDNA.

A word on this clone: Germline and junction disagree at one end, which may indicate a read error.

The CDR3 contains 16 residues. Germline V CDR1 and CDR2: SGHVS, FNYEAQ. Per the original methods: Estimated nucleated cell counts came from reference gene primer amplification. Assay: immunoSEQ multiplex PCR; the TCRdb copy retains only in-frame clones and omits some. That table gives V, J and clone size, and the DNA gave D and trimming. The sample carries more than 90,000 clones, 82% recorded once. The V call is TRBV7-6, the J call TRBJ2-2, with 10 bases matching TRBD2. Source material: peripheral blood. This receptor was identified in a man aged 65 to 85 with acute or convalescent COVID-19. Here the CDR3 reads CASSLGTSGNSGELFF. The CDR3 nucleotides are TGTGCCAGCAGCTTAGGCACTAGCGGGAACTCCGGGGAGCTGTTTTTT.